This T cell receptor (beta chain) is from a study of Ad26.COV2.S vaccination and SARS-CoV-2 variants. TCRdb's table, derived via immunoSEQ multiplex PCR, lists solely in-frame clones and lacks some. The sample consists of 510,000 or so clones, approximately 90% of them appearing once. Treatment indicated: around 19 received Ad26.COV2.S at low or high dose, single or two shots; roughly five received placebo; per-sample allocation not given. Following the first vaccine or placebo injection, samples were taken on day 63. This CDR3 comprises 14 residues. The V and J ends lost 4 bases and 1 base respectively, with 10 bases between them. Germline V gene data show CDR1 as SGHVS and CDR2 as FQNEAQ.

The input for sequencing was peripheral blood, taken in a trial of Ad26.COV2.S vaccine versus placebo. V gene TRBV7-8 combines with J gene TRBJ2-5; weak D call: TRBD2 (5 bases). The receptor was derived from a person between 18 and 65 years old who received the Ad26.COV2.S COVID-19 vaccine or a placebo. CDR3 in amino acids: CASSSRGVQETQYF. The CDR3 DNA follows: TGTGCCAGCAGCTCACGGGGTGTCCAAGAGACCCAGTACTTC. Full variable domain (missing parts from reference TRBV7-8 and TRBJ2-5): GAGVSQSPRYKVAKRGQDVALRCDPISGHVSLFWYQQALGQGPEFLTYFQNEAQLDKSGLPSDRFFAERPEGSVSTLKIQRTQQEDSAVYLCASSSRGVQETQYFGPGTRLLVL.